The next 18 T cell receptor beta chains were all read from a single sample in a study of shared clonotypes between healthy human individuals. The method was immunoSEQ multiplex PCR; TCRdb's version includes in-frame clones alone and lacks a portion of them. The profile shows approximately 640,000 clones, around 90% of them singletons. Sequenced material: memory CD8+ T cells from PBMCs. Sample subset: CD45RO+ cells pooled with CCR7-negative TemRA cells. The source of these receptors is a man in his late teens or twenties in good health. Some clones in this sample may be carry-over from other donors' samples.

V usage is TRBV27 and J usage is TRBJ1-3; weak D call: TRBD1 (6 bases). The germline V gene encodes CDR1 MNHEY and CDR2 SMNVEV (reference sequence). V was shortened by 6 bases and J by 3 bases, with 15 bases between the two germline ends. There are 15 residues in the CDR3. CDR3 in DNA: TGTGCCAGCAGCCTGCAAAGGGGGTTTGGAAACACCATATATTTT. This encodes CASSLQRGFGNTIYF.

This clone has only one observation. The rearrangement uses TRBV4-3 and TRBJ1-2; 8 positions agree with TRBD1. Per the germline V gene, CDR1 is LGHNA and CDR2 is YSLEER. V lost 5 bases to trimming and J lost 3 bases; unmatched junction nucleotides: 8. The CDR3 covers 15 residues. CDR3 bases: TGCGCCAGCAGCGGACGTCCGGGACAGGACTATGGCTACACCTTC. It translates to CASSGRPGQDYGYTF.

This clone showed up just once. The V gene is TRBV7-2, the J gene TRBJ2-1; 12 bases are a match to TRBD2. This CDR3 has 17 amino acids. CDR1 and CDR2 (germline): SGHTA, FQGNSA. After removal of 5 bases from V and 3 bases from J, the junction contained 8 bases not matched to a gene. The CDR3 protein is CASSPTLAGGHYNEQFF. CDR3 DNA: TGTGCCAGCAGCCCGACACTAGCGGGAGGACACTACAATGAGCAGTTCTTC.

The chain recombines TRBV27 with TRBJ2-1; 7 bases are shared with TRBD2. The CDR3 spans 19 residues. Germline V lookup: CDR1 MNHEY, CDR2 SMNVEV (reference sequence). The junction had 16 bases not matched to a gene; V was cut back by 0 bases and J by 5 bases. The CDR3 sequence: CASSLSGLGLLAENNEQFF. The CDR3 DNA is TGTGCCAGCAGTTTATCGGGTTTGGGACTCCTAGCGGAGAACAATGAGCAGTTCTTC.

The CDR3 loop reads CASSIARAYNEQFF. CDR3 in DNA: TGTGCCAGCAGTATAGCGAGAGCCTACAATGAGCAGTTCTTC. This sequence joins TRBV28 and TRBJ2-1; maybe TRBD2 (5 bases). The germline gives CDR1 MDHEN, CDR2 SYDVKM. The CDR3 is 14 residues long. Trimming removed 5 bases from V and 2 bases from J, with 10 bases in between.

The rearrangement uses TRBV2 and TRBJ2-7, with TRBD2 as a possible D gene (6 bases). Germline CDR1 and CDR2: SNHLY and FYNNEI. The V end was cut by 8 bases, the J end by 7 bases, with 15 bases between. This CDR3 contains 12 residues. CDR3 residues: CASLSPREEQYF. The DNA for the CDR3 is TGTGCCAGCCTATCCCCTCGGGAGGAGCAGTACTTC.

V gene TRBV6-5 combines with J gene TRBJ2-5; D is unclear. The CDR3 has 12 amino acids. Germline-derived CDR1 and CDR2 are MNHEY and SVGAGI. The ends were cut back, 5 bases at V and 4 bases at J, with 8 bases in the middle. This CDR3 reads CASSPMAETQYF. The CDR3, as DNA: TGTGCCAGCAGTCCTATGGCAGAGACCCAGTACTTC.

This rearrangement joins TRBV9 to TRBJ2-2; 8 bases match TRBD2. Germline CDR1 and CDR2: SGDLS and YYNGEE. CDR3 length equals 18 residues. J was trimmed by 6 bases and V by 0 bases; bases with no gene match: 13. The CDR3 region is CASSVVPASGSNPGELFF. In nucleotides, the CDR3 is TGTGCCAGCAGCGTAGTCCCTGCGAGCGGGAGTAATCCCGGGGAGCTGTTTTTT.

On this clone itself: Other DNA variants within this sample encode the same CDR3. This chain uses TRBV5-6 with TRBJ1-2; 8 positions agree with TRBD1. From germline, CDR1 is SGHDT and CDR2 YYEEEE. The CDR3 covers 14 residues. V dropped 4 bases and J dropped 4; count of bases not matched to a gene: 6. As DNA, the CDR3 is TGTGCCAGCAGCCCAGGGACAGGAAGCTATGGCTACACCTTC. The encoded protein is CASSPGTGSYGYTF.

The rearrangement uses TRBV7-2 and TRBJ1-2; D is unresolved. V lost 1 base and J 8 bases, leaving 11 bases between the germline ends. The CDR3 is 13 residues long. CDR1 is SGHTA, CDR2 FQGNSA, per germline. The CDR3 DNA sequence: TGTGCCAGCAGCTTAGGGAGGCTCCAAGGCTACACCTTC. It translates to CASSLGRLQGYTF.

The V call is TRBV6-5, the J call TRBJ2-7; a weak D match, TRBD1 (6 bases). CDR1 is MNHEY, CDR2 SVGAGI, per germline. V was cut by 6 bases and J by 0 bases, with 9 bases left in between. This CDR3 comprises 13 residues. The CDR3 sequence: CASSRTASYEQYF. In DNA form, the CDR3 reads TGTGCCAGCAGCAGGACAGCCTCCTACGAGCAGTACTTC.

This clone was picked up a small number of times. This same CDR3 is encoded by further DNA sequences in the sample. V gene TRBV27 combines with J gene TRBJ1-1; D not certain. Germline V gives CDR1 MNHEY, CDR2 SMNVEV (reference sequence). With 6 bases removed from V and 8 bases from J, the gap between germline ends came to 10 bases. CDR3 length: 11 residues. The CDR3 nucleotides are TGTGCCAGCAGCTATGGGGTCGAAGCTTTCTTT. Its protein product is CASSYGVEAFF.

The chain uses TRBV28 and TRBJ2-5; D might be TRBD1 or TRBD2, each matching 5 bases. The CDR3 covers 13 residues. V shed 10 bases and J shed 5 bases, with 17 bases lying between them. In germline, CDR1 is MDHEN, CDR2 SYDVKM. CDR3 bases: TGTGCCACCAGGATGGGGGAAAGGGAGACCCAGTACTTC. Translating gives CATRMGERETQYF.

This chain joins TRBV5-6 and TRBJ2-7; D is undetermined. Germline-derived CDR1 and CDR2 are SGHDT and YYEEEE. Trimming stripped 2 bases from V and 3 bases from J, with 6 bases between. The CDR3 is made up of 12 amino acids. CDR3 nucleotides: TGTGCCAGCAGCTTCGAAGACTACGAGCAGTACTTC. Residues: CASSFEDYEQYF.

The rearrangement links TRBV4-1 to TRBJ2-7, with TRBD2 matching over 12 bases. The V gene end was trimmed by 2 bases and the J gene end by 7 bases; junction bases not matched to a gene: 12. CDR1 MGHRA and CDR2 YSYEKL come from the germline V gene. This CDR3 spans 17 amino acids. In DNA form, the CDR3 reads TGCGCCAGCAGCCAACCCCTAGCGGGAGGGCGGTTCTGGGAGCAGTACTTC. It codes for CASSQPLAGGRFWEQYF.

This clone was observed a handful of times. The chain uses TRBV30 and TRBJ1-1, with a tentative D call TRBD1 (5 bases). V lost 0 bases to trimming and J lost 0 bases, with 8 bases between them. Germline-derived CDR1 and CDR2 are GTSNPN and SVGIG (reference sequence). The CDR3 is 14 amino acids. The CDR3: CAWSVLGLNTEAFF. In DNA form, the CDR3 reads TGTGCCTGGAGTGTACTGGGACTGAACACTGAAGCTTTCTTT.

The rearrangement joins TRBV9 to TRBJ2-3; 13 positions agree with TRBD2. Germline V gene lookup returns CDR1 SGDLS and CDR2 YYNGEE. V trimming: 3 bases; J trimming: 5 bases; junction bases outside the gene matches: 21. The CDR3 runs 21 residues. The CDR3 reads CASSAVPSGLAGPGKRDTQYF. For the CDR3, the DNA is TGTGCCAGCAGCGCCGTACCCTCGGGACTAGCGGGACCAGGAAAGAGAGATACGCAGTATTTT.

Of note for this clone: The sample contains more than one DNA sequence encoding this CDR3. The V gene is TRBV11-2, the J gene TRBJ2-5; 9 bases map to TRBD2. This CDR3 region has 15 residues. Looked up from germline, CDR1 is SGHAT and CDR2 is FQNNGV. The J segment lost 5 bases and the V segment lost 5 bases, leaving 9 bases of the junction unmatched. CDR3 in DNA: TGTGCCAGCAGCCCCGGGGTAGCGGGAGCCGAGACCCAGTACTTC. Encoded protein: CASSPGVAGAETQYF.